This TCR beta chain was documented in a study of cytomegalovirus exposure and HLA in healthy donors. Turning to the study itself: A previous analysis identified 100 million or so unique TCR beta sequences derived from approximately 190 million T cells. Broader study findings: TCR beta chains associated with HLA were, in a later analysis, more clonally expanded than equally common others. According to the study, about 180 TCR beta chains were cytomegalovirus-associated. A classifier reportedly called cytomegalovirus status with high sensitivity and specificity.

This CDR3 contains 16 residues. Germline V CDR1 and CDR2: MDHEN, SYDVKM. V dropped 4 bases and J dropped 3; count of bases not matched to a gene: 8. This clone came up a few times. Its antigen is as yet unknown. The PCR used 60 Vbeta and 13 Jbeta primers. TCRdb keeps only in-frame clones here, not all; method: immunoSEQ multiplex PCR. The sample lists roughly 140,000 clones; about three fifths were seen once. Sequencing used PBMCs. This TCR came from a woman under 40 in good health and CMV-seropositive. This rearrangement joins TRBV28 to TRBJ2-3; 9 positions match TRBD2. CDR3 nucleotides: TGTGCCAGCAGTTCATTTCCGGGACTAGCAACAGATACGCAGTATTTT. As protein: CASSSFPGLATDTQYF.